One sample yielded the 14 T cell receptor beta chains listed below, sequenced in a study of T cell repertoires in cytomegalovirus infection. TCRdb passed the reads through MiXCR, listing each CDR3 protein once. This sample has more than 250,000 distinct CDR3 sequences, with around 13% found just once. The sample comprised PBMCs. The receptors come from a human donor in good health (CMV status not recorded). Some clones in this sample may be carry-over from other donors' samples.

This chain links TRBV6-2 or TRBV6-3 with TRBJ2-2; the D is unclear. CDR1 and CDR2 from the germline V gene are MNHEY and SVGEGT. The CDR3 sequence is 14 residues long. Trimming removed 4 bases at V and 8 bases at J, with 14 bases between. CDR3 bases: TGTGCCAGCAGTTTTTTTTTGGTCGGAGGGGAGCTGTTTTTT. This gives the protein CASSFFLVGGELFF.

A few counts support this clonotype. The rearrangement uses TRBV28 and TRBJ2-1, with TRBD2 matching 10 bases. The CDR3 consists of 18 residues. Per the germline V gene, CDR1 is MDHEN and CDR2 is SYDVKM. V was clipped by 3 bases and J by 5 bases; unmatched bases: 13. The CDR3 sequence is CASSFRLAGVRVDNEQFF. CDR3 DNA sequence: TGTGCCAGCAGTTTTCGTCTAGCGGGAGTTAGGGTTGACAATGAGCAGTTCTTC.

This clonotype was seen many times. The chain combines TRBV6-1 with TRBJ2-3; 9 positions match TRBD1. The germline CDR1 and CDR2 sequences are MNHNS and SASEGT. The CDR3 sequence is 15 residues long. The trim removed 5 bases at V and 0 bases at J, leaving 3 bases unmatched. The CDR3 loop is CASSQDRGSTDTQYF. As DNA, the CDR3 is TGTGCCAGCAGTCAGGACAGGGGAAGCACAGATACGCAGTATTTT.

The V and J genes are TRBV19 and TRBJ2-1; D is uncertain. CDR1 and CDR2 (germline): LNHDA, SQIVND (reference sequence). Trimming cost V 3 bases and J 8 bases, with 5 bases left between them. The CDR3 spans 11 residues. The CDR3 DNA is TGTGCCAGTAGTATTGGCGATGAGCAGTTCTTC. Residues: CASSIGDEQFF.

This rearrangement joins TRBV29-1 to TRBJ2-2; 7 bases fit TRBD2. CDR1 and CDR2 from the germline V gene are SQVTM and ANQGSEA. J lost 0 bases, V lost 3 bases, and 4 bases had no gene match. The CDR3 spans 15 residues. The CDR3: CSVEPSGANTGELFF. CDR3 sequence (DNA): TGCAGCGTTGAGCCTAGCGGAGCGAACACCGGGGAGCTGTTTTTT.

DNA for the CDR3: TGCAGCGTTGGGCCCTCTCGGGAGACCCAGTACTTC. It codes for CSVGPSRETQYF. The chain employs TRBV29-1 and TRBJ2-5; D is uncertain. The V and J ends lost 4 bases and 5 bases respectively, with 11 bases between them. Germline V gene data show CDR1 as SQVTM and CDR2 as ANQGSEA. CDR3 size: 12 residues.

In its sample, this clonotype was seen a few times. The rearrangement uses TRBV18 and TRBJ2-1; no clear D gene. This CDR3 spans 13 amino acids. Trimming took 5 bases from V and 8 from J, leaving 13 bases between them. From germline, CDR1 is KGHSH and CDR2 LQKENI. The CDR3 sequence: CASSTVLIDEQFF. CDR3 DNA sequence: TGTGCCAGCTCAACCGTCCTGATCGATGAGCAGTTCTTC.

This clonotype was seen a few times. The chain couples TRBV23-1 to TRBJ2-7, with D perhaps TRBD2 (6 bases). TRBV23-1 has ORF status, its function being uncertain. This CDR3 spans 15 amino acids. Trimming removed 5 bases from V and 4 bases from J, with 18 bases in between. CDR3 DNA sequence: TGCGCCAGCAGTGATGGGGGGACCTGCGAGTACGAGCAGTACTTC. Encoded protein: CASSDGGTCEYEQYF.

At least ten counts were recorded for this clonotype. The V gene is TRBV7-2, the J gene TRBJ1-5, with D maybe TRBD1 (5 bases). The V gene lost 4 bases and the J gene lost 4 bases, with 14 bases spanning the gap. The CDR3 contains 15 residues. Per germline, CDR1 SGHTA and CDR2 FQGNSA. CDR3 loop: CASSSAGRINQPQHF. As DNA, the CDR3 is TGTGCCAGCAGCTCCGCGGGACGGATAAATCAGCCCCAGCATTTT. Together with reference TRBV7-2 and TRBJ1-5, the CDR3 gives the full variable domain: GAGVSQSPSNKVTEKGKDVELRCDPISGHTALYWYRQSLGQGLEFLIYFQGNSAPDKSGLPSDRFSAERTGGSVSTLTIQRTQQEDSAVYLCASSSAGRINQPQHFGDGTRLSIL.

The V call is TRBV14, the J call TRBJ1-6; tentatively, D is TRBD1 (5 bases). Deletions cut 0 bases from V and 10 bases from J, with 13 bases between. Germline-derived CDR1 and CDR2 are SGHDN and FVKESK. The CDR3 has 15 amino acids. The DNA of the CDR3 is TGTGCCAGCAGCCAAGATCCAGGGTTCGGATCACCCCTCCACTTT. This sequence encodes CASSQDPGFGSPLHF.

This clonotype was observed a few times. The rearrangement links TRBV6-8 to TRBJ2-3, with 8 bases that match TRBD1. Germline values: CDR1 MNHGY, CDR2 SAAAGT. The CDR3 loop spans 13 amino acids. V was pared by 8 bases and J by 4 bases, with 5 bases of the junction left unmatched. CDR3 sequence reads: CASLGRGPDTQYF. The CDR3 bases are TGTGCCAGCCTGGGCAGGGGGCCAGATACGCAGTATTTT.

The rearrangement uses TRBV29-1 and TRBJ2-1, with D uncertain. V was pared by 4 bases and J by 3 bases, with 7 bases between. The CDR3 spans 12 residues. Germline V CDR1 and CDR2: SQVTM, ANQGSEA. CDR3 bases: TGCAGCGTTGTCACCATCTACAATGAGCAGTTCTTC. Residues: CSVVTIYNEQFF.

This clonotype appeared many times. J is TRBJ2-2 and V is TRBV20-1; D possibly corresponds to TRBD2 (5 bases). The germline CDR1 and CDR2 sequences are DFQATT and SNEGSKA (reference sequence). The ends were cut back, 6 bases at V and 5 bases at J, with 16 bases in the middle. This CDR3 has 14 amino acids. CDR3 DNA sequence: TGCAGTGCCCTGGACCAGCCGGGAACCGGGGAGCTGTTTTTT. This translates into CSALDQPGTGELFF.

The table lists this clonotype with many counts. V is TRBV29-1 and J is TRBJ1-2; 7 positions agree with TRBD1. Germline CDR1 SQVTM, CDR2 ANQGSEA. V lost 3 bases and J lost 2; bases outside the gene matches: 9. This CDR3 comprises 15 residues. The CDR3 DNA is TGCAGCGTTGACACTCGAACAGGGGCCAACTATGGCTACACCTTC. Protein product: CSVDTRTGANYGYTF.